These 5 T cell receptor beta chains came from one sample sequenced in a study of CD8 T cells in Susac syndrome. RNA in amounts of about 0.45 to 1 ug was reverse transcribed with random hexamers. TCRdb analysed the immunoSEQ multiplex PCR reads with MiXCR anew, one entry per CDR3 protein. The sample has over 95,000 distinct CDR3 sequences; around 93% are singletons. Material for sequencing was CD8+ T cells from PBMCs. These receptors came from a human donor in good health.

The rearrangement uses TRBV20-1 and TRBJ2-3; no definite D call. Germline V gene sequence: CDR1 DFQATT, CDR2 SNEGSKA (reference sequence). The CDR3 is made up of 13 amino acids. Trimming pared 0 bases from V and 4 bases from J, leaving 8 bases between. The CDR3 spells CSAREPPADTQYF. The CDR3 DNA reads as TGCAGTGCTAGAGAACCCCCCGCAGATACGCAGTATTTT.

This clonotype was detected only a few times. The V and J genes are TRBV6-2 or TRBV6-3 and TRBJ2-7; TRBD2 matches at 9 bases. The CDR3 spans 19 residues. The germline V gene encodes CDR1 MNHEY and CDR2 SVGEGT. V lost 5 bases, J lost 0 bases, and 17 bases stayed unmatched. CDR3 region: CASSPIGREGPTNSYEQYF. In nucleotides, the CDR3 is TGTGCCAGCAGTCCCATCGGGCGGGAGGGCCCTACAAACTCCTACGAGCAGTACTTC.

The V and J genes are TRBV4-3 and TRBJ2-2, with D possibly matching TRBD1 (6 bases). Deletions cut 4 bases from V and 1 base from J, with 7 bases between. CDR1 LGHNA and CDR2 YSLEER come from the germline V gene. The CDR3 consists of 14 residues. DNA for the CDR3: TGCGCCAGCAGCCCAGGGGTGAACACCGGGGAGCTGTTTTTT. This gives the protein CASSPGVNTGELFF.

V is TRBV24-1 and J is TRBJ2-3; 7 bases are shared with TRBD1. Germline V gene lookup returns CDR1 KGHDR and CDR2 SFDVKD. V shed 5 bases, J shed 4 bases, and the junction held 8 bases outside the gene matches. This CDR3 region has 15 residues. The CDR3 DNA sequence: TGTGCCACCAGTGGCAGGGGGAGTCCCCCAGATACGCAGTATTTT. Translating it yields CATSGRGSPPDTQYF.

This chain joins TRBV7-8 and TRBJ2-1; the D gene is possibly TRBD1 (6 bases). The germline gives CDR1 SGHVS, CDR2 FQNEAQ. Deletions cut 5 bases from V and 0 bases from J, with 14 bases between. The CDR3 is 16 amino acids. CDR3 in DNA: TGTGCCAGCAGCGCCCGACAGGTGAGCTCCTACAATGAGCAGTTCTTC. It encodes CASSARQVSSYNEQFF.